The rows below give T cell receptor beta chains drawn from one sample of a study of CD8+ T cells in alopecia areata. Measured with immunoSEQ multiplex PCR; TCRdb has only the in-frame clones, and not every one. The sample consists of 95,000 to 100,000 clones, about 60% of them appearing once. This material consisted of CD8+ T cells sorted from blood, taken between weeks 55 and 65, from a patient treated with tofacitinib. Source of these receptors: a human donor with alopecia areata. CDR3s leave out the opening cysteine and the closing phenylalanine or tryptophan.

cdr3_length: 11
v_call: TRBV29-1
cdr3_aa: SVVGGTSYEQY

cdr3_length: 12
v_call: TRBV27
cdr3_aa: ASSLFWGRETQY

cdr3_length: 11
v_call: TRBV19
cdr3_aa: ASISGLKAEAF

cdr3_length: 13
v_call: TRBV27
cdr3_aa: ASSSQTGIQNEQF

cdr3_length: 15
v_call: TRBV5-6
cdr3_aa: ASSSLLNALDTGELF

cdr3_length: 14
v_call: TRBV7-9
cdr3_aa: ASSLEPGLAGDTQY

cdr3_length: 13
v_call: TRBV2
cdr3_aa: ASTPGAGLNTEAF

cdr3_length: 12
v_call: TRBV7-9
cdr3_aa: ASKVAGVEETQY

cdr3_length: 13
v_call: TRBV5-1
cdr3_aa: ASSLAREENTEAF

cdr3_length: 12
v_call: TRBV6-5
cdr3_aa: ASSPTGGTGGYT

cdr3_length: 15
v_call: TRBV11-2
cdr3_aa: ASSLVGTGIPKNIQY

cdr3_length: 12
v_call: TRBV29-1
cdr3_aa: TAESPDRGNEQF

cdr3_length: 11
v_call: TRBV11-2
cdr3_aa: ASSLGQGGGYT

cdr3_length: 11
v_call: TRBV4-1
cdr3_aa: ASSQSNNYGYT

cdr3_length: 13
v_call: TRBV6-5
cdr3_aa: ASRDAGQRYNEQF

cdr3_length: 9
v_call: TRBV30
cdr3_aa: AWKRFPEAF

cdr3_length: 11
v_call: TRBV29-1
cdr3_aa: SVEPGTANEQF

cdr3_length: 11
v_call: TRBV15
cdr3_aa: ATSKGANSPLH

cdr3_length: 14
v_call: TRBV4-1
cdr3_aa: ASSHAPEQGNTEAF

cdr3_length: 15
v_call: TRBV4-1
cdr3_aa: ASSQDEAPSGGNEQF

cdr3_length: 9
v_call: TRBV30
cdr3_aa: AWALRQPQH

cdr3_length: 14
v_call: TRBV14
cdr3_aa: ASRRTASSGANVLT

cdr3_length: 10
v_call: TRBV11-1
cdr3_aa: ASSLGGGPAF

cdr3_length: 16
v_call: TRBV5-4
cdr3_aa: ASTPSDSGGRYTGELF

cdr3_length: 11
v_call: TRBV9
cdr3_aa: ASNGTDQETQY

cdr3_length: 9
v_call: TRBV25-1
cdr3_aa: ASNRGNEQF

cdr3_length: 13
v_call: TRBV29-1
cdr3_aa: SVDWGTDGTGELF

cdr3_length: 12
v_call: TRBV19
cdr3_aa: ASRSPGWKETQY

cdr3_length: 13
v_call: TRBV7-9
cdr3_aa: ASSFGFGAKNIQY

cdr3_length: 13
v_call: TRBV29-1
cdr3_aa: SVGGGESSYNEQF

cdr3_length: 13
v_call: TRBV6-5
cdr3_aa: ASSYSADRNSPLH

cdr3_length: 12
v_call: TRBV30
cdr3_aa: AWSGDRSSYEQY

cdr3_length: 13
v_call: TRBV2
cdr3_aa: ASSPSGGSYNEQF

cdr3_length: 13
v_call: TRBV4-1
cdr3_aa: ASSPFEGESHEQY

cdr3_length: 13
v_call: TRBV7-9
cdr3_aa: ASSFSGDYNQPQH

cdr3_length: 12
v_call: TRBV2
cdr3_aa: ASSTSGGTYEQY

cdr3_length: 13
v_call: TRBV4-2
cdr3_aa: ASSQEAGISYEQY

cdr3_length: 12
v_call: TRBV2
cdr3_aa: ASSRAGITGELF

cdr3_length: 11
v_call: TRBV30
cdr3_aa: AWDPGGNTEAF

cdr3_length: 9
v_call: TRBV20-1
cdr3_aa: SAGTDYEQY

cdr3_length: 14
v_call: TRBV5-6
cdr3_aa: ASSSQGIWGNQPQH

cdr3_length: 14
v_call: TRBV7-8
cdr3_aa: ASSLKTGPFEETQY

cdr3_length: 13
v_call: TRBV9
cdr3_aa: ASSPRDRDTGELF

cdr3_length: 9
v_call: TRBV6-6
cdr3_aa: ASSGGETQY

cdr3_length: 13
v_call: TRBV30
cdr3_aa: AWSVGRLSTGELF